One TCR beta chain is described in this entry. Its antigen remains unknown. The record originates from a study of T-cell memory formation after mild COVID-19. Whole-study findings and limits: Second-wave clones peaking on day 37 lacked confirmed SARS-CoV-2 specificity.

Employing constant-segment primers, 5'RACE generated TCR alpha and TCR beta cDNA libraries bearing sample barcodes and UMIs. A single record per CDR3 protein comes from TCRdb applying MiXCR to the 5' RACE reads. The sample lists 350,000 to 500,000 distinct CDR3 sequences, roughly 18% seen once, with around a fifth in the top ten. Germline assignment: CDR1 SGHAT and CDR2 FQNNGV. The CDR3 covers 16 residues. The J segment lost 3 bases and the V segment lost 6 bases, leaving 9 bases of the junction unmatched. The chain combines TRBV11-2 with TRBJ1-2, with 11 bases matching TRBD1. Sequences were obtained from PBMCs or a T cell subset sorted from them (not recorded which). The receptor's source is a man between 18 and 29 years old who had mild COVID-19 (a few samples of this study predate the infection). Cell type and time point are not known. Written as DNA, the CDR3 is TGTGCCAGCAGACTCGGGACAGGGGGGGATGACTATGGCTACACCTTC. Its translation is CASRLGTGGDDYGYTF.